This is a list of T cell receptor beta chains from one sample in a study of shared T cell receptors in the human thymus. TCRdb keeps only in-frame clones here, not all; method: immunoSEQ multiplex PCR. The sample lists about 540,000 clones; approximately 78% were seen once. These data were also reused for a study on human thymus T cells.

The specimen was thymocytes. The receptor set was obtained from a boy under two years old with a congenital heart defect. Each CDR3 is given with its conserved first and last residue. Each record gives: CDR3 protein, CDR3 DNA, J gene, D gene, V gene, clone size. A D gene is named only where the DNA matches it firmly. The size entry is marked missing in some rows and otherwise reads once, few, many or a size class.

cdr3_aa: CASSVEGQDSKQYF
cdr3_nt: TGTGCCAGCAGCGTAGAGGGACAGGATTCTAAGCAGTACTTC
j_call: TRBJ2-7
d_call: TRBD1
v_call: TRBV9
clone_size: -

cdr3_aa: CASSFRDTQYF
cdr3_nt: TGTGCCAGCAGCTTTCGGGATACGCAGTATTTT
j_call: TRBJ2-3
d_call: -
v_call: TRBV13
clone_size: once

cdr3_aa: CAWIRGPAQREVSGNNEQFF
cdr3_nt: TGTGCCTGGATCCGGGGGCCCGCCCAGCGGGAAGTTAGTGGTAACAATGAGCAGTTCTTC
j_call: TRBJ2-1
d_call: -
v_call: TRBV30
clone_size: -

cdr3_aa: CASSQDRDRGNGELFF
cdr3_nt: TGCGCCAGCAGCCAAGATAGGGACAGGGGGAACGGGGAGCTGTTTTTT
j_call: TRBJ2-2
d_call: TRBD1
v_call: TRBV4-3
clone_size: -

cdr3_aa: CASSQGERETQYF
cdr3_nt: TGCGCCAGCAGCCAGGGTGAGCGAGAGACCCAGTACTTC
j_call: TRBJ2-5
d_call: -
v_call: TRBV4-1
clone_size: -

cdr3_aa: CASSLAGQDTYEQYF
cdr3_nt: TGTGCCAGCAGCTTAGCGGGACAGGATACCTACGAGCAGTACTTC
j_call: TRBJ2-7
d_call: TRBD1
v_call: TRBV7-2
clone_size: -

cdr3_aa: CASSQDRSAGDETQYF
cdr3_nt: TGCGCCAGCAGCCAAGATAGATCGGCGGGAGACGAGACCCAGTACTTC
j_call: TRBJ2-5
d_call: TRBD2
v_call: TRBV4-1
clone_size: -

cdr3_aa: CASSLPGRQEKLFF
cdr3_nt: TGTGCCAGCAGCTTACCAGGGAGGCAAGAAAAACTGTTTTTT
j_call: TRBJ1-4
d_call: -
v_call: TRBV7-9
clone_size: -

cdr3_aa: CASSVGTLEQYF
cdr3_nt: TGCGCCAGCAGCGTCGGGACACTCGAGCAGTACTTC
j_call: TRBJ2-7
d_call: -
v_call: TRBV5-1
clone_size: -

cdr3_aa: CASSSSQGVEQYF
cdr3_nt: TGTGCCAGCAGCTCCTCACAGGGTGTCGAGCAGTACTTC
j_call: TRBJ2-7
d_call: -
v_call: TRBV11-3
clone_size: -

cdr3_aa: CASSPPPLAPTGGTQYF
cdr3_nt: TGTGCCAGCAGCCCGCCGCCGCTAGCGCCAACTGGTGGGACCCAGTACTTC
j_call: TRBJ2-5
d_call: -
v_call: TRBV5-6
clone_size: -

cdr3_aa: CASSQDATSGPYEQYF
cdr3_nt: TGTGCCAGCAGCCAAGACGCGACTAGCGGCCCCTACGAGCAGTACTTC
j_call: TRBJ2-7
d_call: TRBD2
v_call: TRBV14
clone_size: -

cdr3_aa: CSAYLVSGANVLTF
cdr3_nt: TGCAGCGCCTACCTGGTCTCTGGGGCCAACGTCCTGACTTTC
j_call: TRBJ2-6
d_call: -
v_call: TRBV29-1
clone_size: -

cdr3_aa: CASGQGANGHGYTF
cdr3_nt: TGCGCCAGCGGACAGGGGGCAAACGGTCATGGCTACACCTTC
j_call: TRBJ1-2
d_call: TRBD1
v_call: TRBV4-3
clone_size: -

cdr3_aa: CASSEADRGGHQPQHF
cdr3_nt: TGTGCCAGCAGTGAAGCCGACAGGGGAGGACATCAGCCCCAGCATTTT
j_call: TRBJ1-5
d_call: TRBD1
v_call: TRBV2
clone_size: -

cdr3_aa: CASSHLTGTETQYF
cdr3_nt: TGCGCCAGCAGCCATTTGACAGGGACGGAGACCCAGTACTTC
j_call: TRBJ2-5
d_call: TRBD1
v_call: TRBV4-1
clone_size: once